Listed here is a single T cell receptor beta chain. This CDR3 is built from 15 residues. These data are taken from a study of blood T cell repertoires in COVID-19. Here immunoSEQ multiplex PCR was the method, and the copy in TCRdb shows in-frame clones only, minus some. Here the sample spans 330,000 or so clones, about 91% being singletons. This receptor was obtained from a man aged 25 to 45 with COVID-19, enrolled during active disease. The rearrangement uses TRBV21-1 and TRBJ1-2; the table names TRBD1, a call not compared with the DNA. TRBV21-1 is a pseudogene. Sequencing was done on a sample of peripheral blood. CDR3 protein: CASSLSSGTAYGYTF. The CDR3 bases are TGTGCCAGCAGCCTGTCTTCCGGGACAGCCTATGGCTACACCTTC.